This TCR beta chain comes out of a study of T cell repertoires in aging, cancer and after chemotherapy. From germline, CDR1 is KGHDR and CDR2 SFDVKD. V was cut by 2 bases and J by 3 bases, with 10 bases left in between. This CDR3 is built from 16 residues. A mixed TRB-A/B primer pool amplified rearranged TRB by multiplex touch-down PCR. TCRdb reprocessed the multiplex PCR reads with MiXCR, giving one entry per CDR3 protein. Here the sample spans over a thousand distinct CDR3 sequences, 20% to 30% being singletons. Peripheral blood genomic DNA, not sorted cells or RNA, was the template. The chain carries TRBV24-1 and TRBJ2-6; maybe TRBD2 (5 bases). The sample was blood. This TCR was recovered from a human donor with a blood cancer. The chain's CDR3 is CATSDSSGIGANVLTF. DNA for the CDR3: TGTGCCACCAGTGATTCCTCCGGGATTGGGGCCAACGTCCTGACTTTC.